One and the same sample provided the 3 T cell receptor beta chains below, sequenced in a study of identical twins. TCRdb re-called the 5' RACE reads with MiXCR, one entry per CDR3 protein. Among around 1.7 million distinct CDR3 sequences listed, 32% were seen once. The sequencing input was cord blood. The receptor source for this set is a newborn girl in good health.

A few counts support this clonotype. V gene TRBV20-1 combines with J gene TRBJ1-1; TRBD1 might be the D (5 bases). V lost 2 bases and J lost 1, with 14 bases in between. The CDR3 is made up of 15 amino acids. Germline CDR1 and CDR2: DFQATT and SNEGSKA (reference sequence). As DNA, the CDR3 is TGCAGTGCTAGACCTGGGGGTAGGCCGAACACTGAAGCTTTCTTT. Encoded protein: CSARPGGRPNTEAFF.

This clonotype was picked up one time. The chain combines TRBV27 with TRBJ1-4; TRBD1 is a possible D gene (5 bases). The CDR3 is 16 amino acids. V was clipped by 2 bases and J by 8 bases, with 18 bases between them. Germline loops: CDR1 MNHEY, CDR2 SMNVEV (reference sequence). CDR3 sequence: CASSLRLRVGVEKLFF. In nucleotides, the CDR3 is TGTGCCAGCAGTTTACGGCTCAGGGTGGGGGTCGAAAAACTGTTTTTT.

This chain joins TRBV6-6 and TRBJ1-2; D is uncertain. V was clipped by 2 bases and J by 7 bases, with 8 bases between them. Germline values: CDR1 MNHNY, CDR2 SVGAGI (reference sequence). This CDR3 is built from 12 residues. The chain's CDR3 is CASSYGEGGYTF. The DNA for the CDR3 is TGTGCCAGCAGTTACGGGGAGGGTGGCTACACCTTC.